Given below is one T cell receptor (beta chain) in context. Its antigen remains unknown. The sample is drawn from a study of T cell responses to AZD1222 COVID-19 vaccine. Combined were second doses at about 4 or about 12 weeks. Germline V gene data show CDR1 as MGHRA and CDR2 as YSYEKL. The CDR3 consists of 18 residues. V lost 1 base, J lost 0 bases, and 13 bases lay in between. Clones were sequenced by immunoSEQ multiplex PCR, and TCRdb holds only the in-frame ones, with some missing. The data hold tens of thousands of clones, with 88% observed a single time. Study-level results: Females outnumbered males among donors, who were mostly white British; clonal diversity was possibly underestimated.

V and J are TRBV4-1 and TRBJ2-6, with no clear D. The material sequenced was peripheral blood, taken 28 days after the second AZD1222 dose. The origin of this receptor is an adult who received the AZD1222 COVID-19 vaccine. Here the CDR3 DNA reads TGCGCCAGCAGCCAAGCGACTCAATGGCTCTCTGGGGCCAACGTCCTGACTTTC. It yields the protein CASSQATQWLSGANVLTF.